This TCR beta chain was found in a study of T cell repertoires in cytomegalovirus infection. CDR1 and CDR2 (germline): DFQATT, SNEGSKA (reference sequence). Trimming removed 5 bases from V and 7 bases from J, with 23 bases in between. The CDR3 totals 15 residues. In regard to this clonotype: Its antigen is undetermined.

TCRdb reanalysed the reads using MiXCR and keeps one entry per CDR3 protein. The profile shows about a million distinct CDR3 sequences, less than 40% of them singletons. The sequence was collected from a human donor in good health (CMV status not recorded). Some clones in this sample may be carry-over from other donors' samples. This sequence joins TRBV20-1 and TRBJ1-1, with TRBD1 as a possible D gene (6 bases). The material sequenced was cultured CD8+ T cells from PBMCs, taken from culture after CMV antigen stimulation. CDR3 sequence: CSAGLREGGIGEAFF. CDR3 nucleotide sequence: TGCAGTGCTGGATTACGGGAGGGGGGTATCGGTGAAGCTTTCTTT.